This TCR beta chain was found in a study of response to subunit inactivated influenza vaccine. Study observations and caveats: Each seasonal influenza vaccination, the authors suggested, recruits few new T cells.

This clonotype was seen at least ten times. The antigen is not known. The CDR3 totals 15 residues. Germline V gene lookup returns CDR1 MNHNS and CDR2 SASEGT. Trimming at V came to 8 bases and at J to 5 bases, leaving 8 bases not matched to a gene. TCRdb redid the calling of the RT-PCR reads with MiXCR, one entry per CDR3 protein. This table holds 550,000 to 600,000 distinct CDR3 sequences, 12% found once. The sequence derives from a man over 45 who received an inactivated influenza vaccine. Sample: PBMCs from blood, taken on the day of vaccination. The chain recombines TRBV6-1 with TRBJ2-1, with 11 bases aligning to TRBD2. The CDR3 DNA sequence: TGTGCCAGCGGGACTAGCGGAAAAGGTGACAATGAGCAGTTCTTC. Amino acids: CASGTSGKGDNEQFF.